This TCR beta chain was found in a study of shared clonotypes between healthy human individuals. At the level of the study: Participating donors consisted of a couple of women and a few men aged 18 to 49.

Using immunoSEQ multiplex PCR, the repertoire was profiled, and TCRdb retains in-frame clones only, with some absent. The sample records around 100,000 clones, about two thirds being singletons. Germline loops: CDR1 SGHRS, CDR2 YFSETQ. Trimming left V 5 bases short and J 6 bases short, with 9 bases between. CDR3 length: 11 amino acids. Overall study findings and caveats: Measured sharing among donors was expected to vary with sequencing depth.

Only a few counts were recorded for this clone. The antigen is undetermined. CD8 memory comprised CD45RO+ plus CCR7-negative CD45RA+ TemRA cells. The chain employs TRBV5-1 and TRBJ2-7, with no clear D. The clonotype originates from a woman in her thirties in good health. Sample: memory CD8+ T cells sorted from blood. Subset in this sample: CD45RO+ cells pooled with CCR7-negative TemRA cells. The CDR3 reads CASREALEQYF. The CDR3 DNA reads as TGCGCCAGCAGGGAAGCACTCGAGCAGTACTTC.